A selection of T cell receptor beta chains follows, all from one sample in a study of T cells after yellow fever vaccination. TCRdb called the 5' RACE reads again in MiXCR, with one record for every CDR3 protein. The data contain about 120,000 distinct CDR3 sequences, roughly 7.2% of them singletons. The material sequenced was CD4+ T cells sorted from PBMCs, taken 35 to 50 days after the first yellow fever vaccination. The origin of the receptors is a young man who received the YFV17D yellow fever vaccine. Both conserved end residues are part of each CDR3. A D gene is named only where the DNA matches it firmly. Not every row has a clone size; where given, it reads once, few, many or a size class.

V gene | D gene | clone size | CDR3 protein
TRBV4-1 | NA | few | CASRKPGTNYNEQFF
TRBV20-1 | NA | many | CSARGGTPKNIQYF
TRBV7-3 | NA | many | CASSLMGGAYKDTQYF
TRBV29-1 | TRBD2 | many | CSAKGGLSTDTQYF
TRBV6-5 | NA | many | CASSYSRWSYNEQFF
TRBV5-4 | NA | NA | CASSLDGRAYNEQFF
TRBV12-3/TRBV12-4 | NA | many | CASRYRELETQYF
TRBV4-3 | NA | many | CASSQDGPGYNSPLHF
TRBV7-9 | TRBD1 | NA | CATQTGASTDTQYF
TRBV5-6 | NA | many | CASSASTQGIIMNTEAFF
TRBV7-3 | NA | many | CASSLNGGASAQYF
TRBV14 | NA | many | CASSQVTNTEAFF
TRBV5-1 | TRBD2 | many | CASSNGGGPEETQYF
TRBV12-3/TRBV12-4 | TRBD2 | few | CASSPGTSGGTSTDTQYF
TRBV20-1 | NA | many | CSANRFLRRETQYF
TRBV5-1 | TRBD2 | many | CASTLALSSTDTQYF
TRBV12-3/TRBV12-4 | TRBD1 | many | CASSLRGPAFF
TRBV20-1 | NA | many | CSAITRGTANYGYTF
TRBV7-9 | NA | NA | CASSSRRDTQYF
TRBV20-1 | NA | many | CSARGDSYNEQFF
TRBV7-2 | NA | many | CASSLGSGQGNQPQHF
TRBV7-9 | TRBD2 | NA | CASSARGGGRGDTLYF
TRBV12-3/TRBV12-4 | NA | many | CASTGLGSPLHF
TRBV11-1 | NA | NA | CAISPGLNCYEQYF
TRBV4-2 | NA | NA | CASSQALSGVGNQPQHF
TRBV3-1 | TRBD2 | many | CASSQGGTSGGALREQFF
TRBV4-3 | NA | many | CASSLGGGDNTQYF
TRBV6-5 | TRBD1 | many | CASSQDREKLFF
TRBV4-3 | NA | few | CASSQDWPFSYNEQFF
TRBV30 | NA | many | CAWSFLGTNEKLFF
TRBV5-1 | TRBD2 | many | CASSYGGVTDTQYF
TRBV6-1 | NA | many | CASTYARQGLLSGANVLTF
TRBV5-1 | TRBD1 | many | CASSLGTENEKLFF
TRBV3-1 | NA | many | CASSQGRSSYNEQFF
TRBV12-5 | NA | NA | CASGLGGPGDTEAFF
TRBV7-2 | NA | many | CASSLHSTAEAFF
TRBV5-1 | NA | many | CASSLAPLNEAFF
TRBV27 | NA | many | CASSLSMGGFGFQPQHF
TRBV6-5 | NA | many | CASSYWHTEAFF
TRBV5-1 | TRBD1 | many | CASKTGVGELFF
TRBV7-9 | NA | many | CASSLVQGGPKNIQYF
TRBV7-8 | NA | few | CASSGVATGSNQPQHF
TRBV7-2 | TRBD2 | many | CASSSLAGGWETQYF
TRBV4-3 | NA | many | CASSQGGVTGNTIYF
TRBV5-1 | NA | many | CASSLSPLNTEAFF
TRBV5-4 | NA | few | CASSLGGQGYGYTF
TRBV4-3 | NA | many | CASSQVDGPPLHF
TRBV19 | TRBD1 | many | CASSINTGVDTQYF
TRBV20-1 | NA | many | CSANDRNQPQHF
TRBV5-6 | NA | many | CASSFMEGGRLEQFF
TRBV12-3/TRBV12-4 | NA | many | CASSLVGATDTQYF
TRBV5-1 | NA | many | CASSYRGGTFF
TRBV6-5 | TRBD1 | many | CASSLRQGGNEKLFF
TRBV6-2/TRBV6-3 | NA | many | CASSYLSALDTQYF
TRBV5-1 | NA | many | CASSLDPGGPETQYF
TRBV24-1 | NA | few | CATSDALRTQYF
TRBV24-1 | NA | many | CATSDPRVGIHGYTF
TRBV28 | NA | many | CASSHQPKVEEAFF
TRBV20-1 | NA | many | CSSDGSSYNEQFF